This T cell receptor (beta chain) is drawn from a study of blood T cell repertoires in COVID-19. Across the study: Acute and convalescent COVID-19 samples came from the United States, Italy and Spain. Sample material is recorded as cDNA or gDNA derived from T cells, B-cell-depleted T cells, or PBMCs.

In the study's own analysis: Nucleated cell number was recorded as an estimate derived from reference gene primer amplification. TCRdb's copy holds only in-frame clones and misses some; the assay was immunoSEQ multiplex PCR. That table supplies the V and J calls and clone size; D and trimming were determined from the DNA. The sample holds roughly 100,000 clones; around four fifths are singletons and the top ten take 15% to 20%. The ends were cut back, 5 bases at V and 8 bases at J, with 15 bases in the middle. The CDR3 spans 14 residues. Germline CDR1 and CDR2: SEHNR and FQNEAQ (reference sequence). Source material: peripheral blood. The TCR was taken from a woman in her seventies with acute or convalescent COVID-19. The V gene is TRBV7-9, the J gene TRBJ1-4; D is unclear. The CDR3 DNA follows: TGTGCCAGCAGCCCGGGAAAGGCCTCAGAAAAACTGTTTTTT. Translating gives CASSPGKASEKLFF. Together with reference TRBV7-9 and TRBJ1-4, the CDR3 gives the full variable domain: DTGVSQNPRHKITKRGQNVTFRCDPISEHNRLYWYRQTLGQGPEFLTYFQNEAQLEKSRLLSDRFSAERPKGSFSTLEIQRTEQGDSAMYLCASSPGKASEKLFFGSGTQLSVL.